The present TCR beta chain was sequenced within a study of T-cell memory formation after mild COVID-19. Study context: For the most part, TCR clusters were specific to one donor.

Libraries for TCRalpha and TCRbeta carried sample barcodes and unique molecular identifiers via 5'RACE. One entry per CDR3 protein results from TCRdb running MiXCR on the 5' RACE reads. The table records about 320,000 distinct CDR3 sequences, roughly 13% of them present only once. The CDR3 is 13 residues long. V dropped 4 bases and J dropped 4 bases, with 11 bases sitting between them. Germline assignment: CDR1 SGDLS and CDR2 YYNGEE. Overall study results and limits: Clones that contracted from day 15 to 85 were balanced CD4/CD8, while later expanders leaned CD4+. Clones which contracted sat mainly in CM and EM if CD4+, and in EMRA if CD8+.

The sample holds a few counts of this clonotype. Antigen: not known. The source of this sequence is a man in his late teens or twenties who had mild COVID-19 (a few samples of this study predate the infection). Cell type and time point are not known. This chain joins TRBV9 and TRBJ1-1; possible D gene TRBD1, 5 bases. Material for sequencing was PBMCs or a T cell subset sorted from them (not recorded which). For the CDR3, the DNA is TGTGCCAGCAGCCCCAGGGCAGTCACTGAAGCTTTCTTT. Translated: CASSPRAVTEAFF.